Detailed here is one TCR beta chain. This sample was taken from a study of blood T cell repertoires in COVID-19. Generated by immunoSEQ multiplex PCR, the TCRdb table keeps only in-frame clones and is missing some. Among around 64,000 clones, 82% were seen once, and the ten largest hold over 9.5%. The length of the CDR3 is 14 residues. The V end was cut by 0 bases, the J end by 6 bases, with 12 bases between. Germline V lookup: CDR1 SGHRS, CDR2 YFSETQ. The chain joins TRBV5-1 to TRBJ1-1; tentative D call: TRBD1 (5 bases). The TCR originated in a human donor in a cohort sampled during active COVID-19. The sample taken for sequencing was peripheral blood. The CDR3 loop is CASSLGLQTAEAFF. CDR3 sequence (DNA): TGCGCCAGCAGCTTGGGACTTCAGACAGCTGAAGCTTTCTTT.